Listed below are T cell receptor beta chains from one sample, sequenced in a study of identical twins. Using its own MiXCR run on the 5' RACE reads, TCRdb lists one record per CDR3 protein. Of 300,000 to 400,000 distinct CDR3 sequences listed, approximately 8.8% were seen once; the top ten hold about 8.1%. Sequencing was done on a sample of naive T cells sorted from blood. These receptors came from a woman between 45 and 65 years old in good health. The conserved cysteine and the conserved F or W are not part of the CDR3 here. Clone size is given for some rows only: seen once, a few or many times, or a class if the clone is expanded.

cdr3_aa: ASSPGTGGDTEAF
v_call: TRBV5-4
clone_size: few

cdr3_aa: ASSFTSNTGELF
v_call: TRBV6-1
clone_size: many

cdr3_aa: ASGPDREAF
v_call: TRBV21-1
clone_size: few

cdr3_aa: ASTRPSEQETQY
v_call: TRBV12-3/TRBV12-4
clone_size: NA

cdr3_aa: ASSEGRFNTGELF
v_call: TRBV5-1
clone_size: many

cdr3_aa: ASSSASGRGSYNEQF
v_call: TRBV7-9
clone_size: few

cdr3_aa: SATGPDFNYGYT
v_call: TRBV20-1
clone_size: many

cdr3_aa: ASIGQGTTSTDTQY
v_call: TRBV6-5
clone_size: many

cdr3_aa: ASTIEGGAF
v_call: TRBV12-3/TRBV12-4
clone_size: NA

cdr3_aa: ASSQHPPGQGGNEQF
v_call: TRBV4-2
clone_size: few

cdr3_aa: ASWSGSLRGELF
v_call: TRBV4-1
clone_size: many

cdr3_aa: AIGSDSYNEQF
v_call: TRBV10-3
clone_size: few

cdr3_aa: SGRIGTNTEAF
v_call: TRBV29-1
clone_size: many

cdr3_aa: ASSYSSTQY
v_call: TRBV6-5
clone_size: few

cdr3_aa: ASRAGSYEQY
v_call: TRBV11-3
clone_size: few

cdr3_aa: ATSETDRAGNTIY
v_call: TRBV24-1
clone_size: few

cdr3_aa: ASSKGADQPQH
v_call: TRBV5-1
clone_size: many

cdr3_aa: AWSVGRVAGANVLT
v_call: TRBV30
clone_size: NA

cdr3_aa: ASSRGFSNQPQH
v_call: TRBV6-5
clone_size: few

cdr3_aa: ASSLVRPAYEQY
v_call: TRBV7-2
clone_size: few

cdr3_aa: SARPGGDGEAF
v_call: TRBV20-1
clone_size: few

cdr3_aa: SARDSHNEKLF
v_call: TRBV20-1
clone_size: NA

cdr3_aa: SSSGLVITEQF
v_call: TRBV29-1
clone_size: few

cdr3_aa: ASSTTLDSYTEAF
v_call: TRBV11-2
clone_size: few

cdr3_aa: ASSARLRSYNEQF
v_call: TRBV11-2
clone_size: NA

cdr3_aa: ASSLTSNTGELF
v_call: TRBV12-3/TRBV12-4
clone_size: many

cdr3_aa: ASSPPAGGKETQY
v_call: TRBV11-2
clone_size: few

cdr3_aa: ASSGGQVANYGYT
v_call: TRBV7-8
clone_size: NA

cdr3_aa: ATSDPRTSGRARDEQF
v_call: TRBV24-1
clone_size: few

cdr3_aa: ASSQTGTGKQPQH
v_call: TRBV6-6
clone_size: NA

cdr3_aa: ASSPTSGRWTGELF
v_call: TRBV3-1
clone_size: few

cdr3_aa: SARDMVTNTGELF
v_call: TRBV20-1
clone_size: many

cdr3_aa: ASSFVSGRRTDTQY
v_call: TRBV28
clone_size: NA

cdr3_aa: SARPWTQTYEQY
v_call: TRBV20-1
clone_size: few

cdr3_aa: ATSEGGGLGETQY
v_call: TRBV15
clone_size: few

cdr3_aa: ASSAGTGYSYEQY
v_call: TRBV5-5
clone_size: NA